Listed here are 3 T cell receptor beta chains from one sample, sequenced in a study of T cell responses to AZD1222 COVID-19 vaccine (dated by TCRdb to the early 2020s). The time point label corresponds to: about 28 days (+/-7) after the second vaccine dose. Receptors were amplified or captured by the immunoSEQ multiplex PCR assay. TCRdb took this table from immuneACCESS and kept in-frame rearrangements with V and J called. Such tables lack part of the clones; where checked against another copy, unresolved V genes explain under half of the gap, and the rest is unexplained. The sample table contains 150,000 to 200,000 clones; only one count was recorded for 88% of them. The ten largest clones add up to roughly 27% of the sample. Sample: peripheral blood, taken 28 days after the second AZD1222 dose. The receptors shown here come from an adult who received the AZD1222 COVID-19 vaccine.

This clone was seen only once. This sequence joins TRBV19 and TRBJ2-1; perhaps TRBD1 as D (5 bases). From germline, CDR1 is LNHDA and CDR2 SQIVND (reference sequence). The CDR3 runs to 15 residues. V lost 3 bases to trimming and J lost 12 bases, with 21 bases between them. CDR3 loop: CASSIQPLAQESQFF. The CDR3 coding sequence is TGTGCCAGTAGTATTCAACCCCTGGCACAGGAGTCGCAGTTCTTC.

This sequence joins TRBV28 and TRBJ2-4; D may be TRBD1 (5 bases). Germline V CDR1 and CDR2: MDHEN, SYDVKM. CDR3 size: 18 residues. V dropped 3 bases and J dropped 0 bases, with 18 bases sitting between them. The CDR3: CASSFKTETYLAKNIQYF. The CDR3 DNA is TGTGCCAGCAGTTTTAAGACAGAGACTTACCTAGCCAAAAACATTCAGTACTTC. Complete variable domain (other parts from reference TRBV28 and TRBJ2-4): DVKVTQSSRYLVKRTGEKVFLECVQDMDHENMFWYRQDPGLGLRLIYFSYDVKMKEKGDIPEGYSVSREKKERFSLILESASTNQTSMYLCASSFKTETYLAKNIQYFGAGTRLSVL.

This clone has just a few counts. This chain links TRBV23-1 with TRBJ2-7; no clear D gene. TRBV23-1 is known as an ORF, though its function is uncertain. The CDR3 contains 15 residues. The V end was cut by 5 bases, the J end by 4 bases, with 18 bases between. This CDR3 reads CASSDGGVRGYEQYF. DNA of the CDR3: TGCGCCAGCAGTGACGGTGGGGTTAGAGGATACGAGCAGTACTTC.